Following are 28 T cell receptor beta chains from one sample sequenced in a study of blood T cell repertoires in COVID-19. Clones were sequenced by immunoSEQ multiplex PCR, and TCRdb holds only the in-frame ones, with some missing. The sample contains 20,000 to 25,000 clones, 75% to 90% of which appear only once. The sequenced material came from peripheral blood. Every receptor here comes from a woman aged 80 or older with acute or convalescent COVID-19.

The gene calls are TRBV9 and TRBJ2-3, with TRBD2 identical over 8 bases. V shed 1 base and J 2 bases; nucleotides not matched to a gene: 6. Germline V lookup: CDR1 SGDLS, CDR2 YYNGEE. The CDR3 totals 16 residues. CDR3 in amino acids: CASSVFSGTPTDTQYF. Here the CDR3 DNA reads TGTGCCAGCAGCGTATTTAGCGGGACTCCCACAGATACGCAGTATTTT.

The chain joins TRBV2 to TRBJ2-7; 7 bases line up with TRBD1. V trimming: 4 bases; J trimming: 5 bases; junction bases outside the gene matches: 11. Germline V gene data show CDR1 as SNHLY and CDR2 as FYNNEI. CDR3 size: 15 residues. CDR3 nucleotides: TGTGCCAGCAGTGGGGGACAGTTAGCCCGGGACGAGCAGTACTTC. Its translation is CASSGGQLARDEQYF.

The gene calls are TRBV18 and TRBJ1-1; a possible D gene is TRBD1 (5 bases). Germline V gene sequence: CDR1 KGHSH, CDR2 LQKENI. V lost 4 bases and J lost 5, with 11 bases in between. The CDR3 extends over 13 amino acids. CDR3 DNA sequence: TGTGCCAGCTCACGGAATGGGGCTACTGAAGCTTTCTTT. Residues: CASSRNGATEAFF. Supplemented by reference TRBV18 and TRBJ1-1, the full variable domain reads NAGVMQNPRHLVRRRGQEARLRCSPMKGHSHVYWYRQLPEEGLKFMVYLQKENIIDESGMPKERFSAEFPKEGPSILRIQQVVRGDSAAYFCASSRNGATEAFFGQGTRLTVV.

This sequence joins TRBV2 and TRBJ1-6, with TRBD1 matching 9 bases. Germline lookup yields CDR1 SNHLY and CDR2 FYNNEI. Trimming cost V 4 bases and J 9 bases; bases outside gene matches: 10. The CDR3 is made up of 16 amino acids. CDR3 residues: CASSASWDRDSSPLHF. The DNA for the CDR3 is TGTGCCAGCAGTGCATCTTGGGACAGGGATAGTTCACCCCTCCACTTT.

J is TRBJ2-4 and V is TRBV5-6; TRBD2 matches at 7 bases. This CDR3 spans 16 amino acids. V lost 0 bases and J lost 0; bases outside the gene matches: 3. The germline CDR1 and CDR2 sequences are SGHDT and YYEEEE. CDR3 DNA: TGTGCCAGCAGCTTGGTGGTAGCGGGAGCCAAAAACATTCAGTACTTC. Its protein is CASSLVVAGAKNIQYF.

V gene TRBV5-6 combines with J gene TRBJ1-6; D possibly corresponds to TRBD1 (6 bases). Trimming took 1 base from V and 5 from J, leaving 7 bases between them. This CDR3 is built from 14 residues. The germline CDR1 and CDR2 sequences are SGHDT and YYEEEE. The DNA of the CDR3 is TGTGCCAGCAGCTTGACAGGGAATAATTCACCCCTCCACTTT. This codes for CASSLTGNNSPLHF.

This chain links TRBV5-1 with TRBJ2-1; 7 bases agree with TRBD2. Germline CDR1 is SGHRS and CDR2 is YFSETQ. V lost 2 bases and J lost 9; bases outside the gene matches: 8. The CDR3 contains 14 residues. CDR3 DNA sequence: TGCGCCAGCAGCTTCTGGACTAGTGATTCTGAGCAGTTCTTC. It yields the protein CASSFWTSDSEQFF.

The rearrangement links TRBV6-2 or TRBV6-3 to TRBJ1-5, with 9 bases aligning to TRBD1. This CDR3 comprises 16 residues. Germline loops: CDR1 MNHEY, CDR2 SVGEGT. V dropped 5 bases and J dropped 1; count of bases not matched to a gene: 6. CDR3 nucleotide sequence: TGTGCCAGCAGTCGGACAGGGGTAGGGAGCAATCAGCCCCAGCATTTT. Translating gives CASSRTGVGSNQPQHF.

The chain couples TRBV4-1 to TRBJ1-4; 9 nucleotides agree with TRBD1. Per germline, CDR1 MGHRA and CDR2 YSYEKL. CDR3 length: 17 amino acids. The V segment lost 0 bases and the J segment 8 bases; nucleotides outside the gene matches: 10. The CDR3 reads CASSQDRNRGPREKLFF. CDR3 sequence (DNA): TGCGCCAGCAGCCAAGATCGAAACAGGGGGCCGAGGGAAAAACTGTTTTTT.

The chain has TRBV5-6 and TRBJ2-1, with D perhaps matching TRBD2 (7 bases). The CDR3 extends over 14 amino acids. V was trimmed by 7 bases and J by 8 bases, leaving 19 bases between them. Germline V gene sequence: CDR1 SGHDT, CDR2 YYEEEE. The CDR3 region has the DNA TGTGCCAGCCGCGTGGCCGAAGGGGGGGATGAGCAGTTCTTC. Protein product: CASRVAEGGDEQFF.

The genes are TRBV9 and TRBJ2-6, with D tentatively TRBD1 (6 bases). Trimming stripped 4 bases from V and 2 bases from J, with 16 bases between. The length of the CDR3 is 17 residues. CDR1 is SGDLS, CDR2 YYNGEE, per germline. The CDR3 sequence is CASSPSLGAAGANVLTF. The CDR3, as DNA: TGTGCCAGCAGCCCTAGCTTGGGGGCGGCTGGGGCCAACGTCCTGACTTTC.

The chain joins TRBV30 to TRBJ2-7, with D possibly being TRBD1 (5 bases). CDR1 GTSNPN and CDR2 SVGIG come from the germline V gene (reference sequence). The V end was cut by 2 bases, the J end by 5 bases, with 16 bases between. The CDR3 runs 14 residues. The CDR3 spells CAWSTNQGYDEQYF. CDR3 DNA sequence: TGTGCCTGGAGTACCAATCAGGGCTACGACGAGCAGTACTTC.

V usage is TRBV3-1 (or the pseudogene TRBV3-2) and J usage is TRBJ1-2; tentative D call: TRBD1 (6 bases). The CDR3 sequence is 15 residues long. CDR1 is LGHDT, CDR2 YNNKEL, per germline (reference sequence). V lost 7 bases, J lost 7 bases, and 22 bases lay in between. Here the CDR3 DNA reads TGTGCCAGCAAGGGGGGGCGGTGGGGTATCAGTGGCTACACCTTC. Protein product: CASKGGRWGISGYTF.

The chain employs TRBV3-1 (or the pseudogene TRBV3-2) and TRBJ2-1, with TRBD2 matching over 10 bases. Germline trimming cut 1 base from V and 7 bases from J; bases unmatched to any gene: 7. Germline V CDR1 and CDR2: LGHDT, YNNKEL (reference sequence). CDR3 size: 16 residues. The CDR3 bases are TGTGCCAGCAGCCAAGGAATGAGCGGGGGGGCAAATGAGCAGTTCTTC. The encoded protein is CASSQGMSGGANEQFF.

This chain links TRBV7-2 with TRBJ2-1; the match to TRBD2 covers 10 bases. Per germline, CDR1 SGHTA and CDR2 FQGNSA. The CDR3 is 16 residues long. The junction had 8 bases not matched to a gene; V was cut back by 1 base and J by 8 bases. DNA of the CDR3: TGTGCCAGCAGCTTAGAAGGAGCTAGCGGGAGCTATGAGCAGTTCTTC. The encoded protein is CASSLEGASGSYEQFF. The full variable domain, with the rest looked up from reference TRBV7-2 and TRBJ2-1, is GAGVSQSPSNKVTEKGKDVELRCDPISGHTALYWYRQSLGQGLEFLIYFQGNSAPDKSGLPSDRFSAERTGGSVSTLTIQRTQQEDSAVYLCASSLEGASGSYEQFFGPGTRLTVL.

The rearrangement links TRBV24-1 to TRBJ2-1, with 9 bases that match TRBD1. The V and J ends lost 4 bases and 3 bases, in that order; junction bases with no gene match: 6. The V gene's germline CDR1 is KGHDR and CDR2 SFDVKD. CDR3 length: 16 amino acids. Here the CDR3 reads CATSEAGQGFYNEQFF. In DNA, the CDR3 is TGTGCCACCAGTGAGGCGGGACAGGGCTTCTACAATGAGCAGTTCTTC.

V is TRBV6-2 or TRBV6-3 and J is TRBJ2-1; D gene ambiguous. The V gene's germline CDR1 is MNHEY and CDR2 SVGEGT. The V end lost 6 bases, the J end lost 5 bases, and 14 bases lay between the germline ends. The length of the CDR3 is 14 residues. The CDR3 coding sequence is TGTGCCAGCAGCCCTTTAGCAGACCACAATGAGCAGTTCTTC. As protein: CASSPLADHNEQFF.

The chain recombines TRBV7-9 with TRBJ1-2; 8 bases align to TRBD1. This CDR3 has 14 amino acids. CDR1 and CDR2 from the germline V gene are SEHNR and FQNEAQ (reference sequence). Trimming cost V 5 bases and J 6 bases; bases outside gene matches: 8. The CDR3 sequence: CASSLDRAEDGYTF. The CDR3 DNA reads as TGTGCCAGCAGCCTGGACAGGGCGGAGGATGGCTACACCTTC.

In its sample, this clone was seen once. The chain is built from TRBV7-6 and TRBJ2-7; the match to TRBD1 covers 9 bases. With V trimmed by 0 bases and J by 4 bases, 4 bases remained unmatched. Germline V gives CDR1 SGHVS, CDR2 FNYEAQ. The CDR3 has 15 residues. The CDR3 spells CASSLAEGQGYEQYF. CDR3 sequence (DNA): TGTGCCAGCAGCTTAGCGGAGGGACAGGGTTACGAGCAGTACTTC.

This clone was recorded only once. The chain is built from TRBV5-1 and TRBJ2-2; 8 nucleotides line up with TRBD1. This CDR3 contains 17 residues. Germline CDR1 SGHRS, CDR2 YFSETQ. The J segment lost 3 bases and the V segment lost 2 bases, leaving 9 bases of the junction unmatched. For the CDR3, the DNA is TGCGCCAGCAGCTTACGGAGCAGGGGGCAGTACACCGGGGAGCTGTTTTTT. Amino acids: CASSLRSRGQYTGELFF.

This chain links TRBV3-1 (or the pseudogene TRBV3-2) with TRBJ2-2; 7 nucleotides match TRBD2. Trimming removed 1 base from V and 6 bases from J; junction bases left unmatched: 11. This CDR3 contains 17 residues. Germline assignment: CDR1 LGHDT and CDR2 YNNKEL (reference sequence). The CDR3 protein is CASSQGPGGGGAGELFF. CDR3 nucleotides: TGTGCCAGCAGCCAAGGGCCGGGCGGCGGGGGAGCCGGGGAGCTGTTTTTT.

The chain joins TRBV30 to TRBJ2-1; 11 bases map to TRBD1. Trimming removed 3 bases from V and 8 bases from J; junction bases left unmatched: 6. The CDR3 has 14 residues. Germline V CDR1 and CDR2: GTSNPN, SVGIG (reference sequence). CDR3 sequence (DNA): TGTGCCTGGAGCGGACAGGGGGCCTGGTATGAGCAGTTCTTC. This gives the protein CAWSGQGAWYEQFF.

The gene calls are TRBV11-2 and TRBJ1-1; D not resolved. CDR3 length: 13 amino acids. Germline values: CDR1 SGHAT, CDR2 FQNNGV. V lost 0 bases and J 4 bases, leaving 6 bases between the germline ends. This CDR3 reads CASSLERGTEAFF. The CDR3 DNA is TGTGCCAGCAGCTTAGAGAGAGGCACTGAAGCTTTCTTT.

This rearrangement joins TRBV7-2 to TRBJ1-2; D unresolved. The ends were cut back, 3 bases at V and 4 bases at J, with 12 bases in the middle. The CDR3 has 14 residues. Germline V gene sequence: CDR1 SGHTA, CDR2 FQGNSA. CDR3 bases: TGTGCCAGCAGCTTGGGAGGAATGTCCTATGGCTACACCTTC. Protein product: CASSLGGMSYGYTF.

The chain joins TRBV7-3 to TRBJ2-5; 11 bases align to TRBD2. The germline V gene has CDR1 SGHTA and CDR2 FQGTGA. V trimming: 2 bases; J trimming: 4 bases; junction bases outside the gene matches: 6. There are 16 residues in the CDR3. The CDR3, as DNA: TGTGCCAGCAGCTTAGGCGCCCTAGCGGGAGGAGAGACCCAGTACTTC. It specifies CASSLGALAGGETQYF.

The J gene is TRBJ2-1, the V gene TRBV24-1; 9 bases align to TRBD2. This CDR3 is built from 15 residues. The germline V gene encodes CDR1 KGHDR and CDR2 SFDVKD. J was trimmed by 2 bases and V by 4 bases; bases with no gene match: 2. The CDR3 sequence is CATSETSGAYNEQFF. The DNA of the CDR3 is TGTGCCACCAGTGAGACTAGCGGAGCCTACAATGAGCAGTTCTTC.

The chain carries TRBV5-1 and TRBJ2-5; 11 positions match TRBD2. The CDR3 runs 16 residues. CDR1 is SGHRS and CDR2 is YFSETQ in the germline V gene. Germline trimming cut 2 bases from V and 4 bases from J; bases unmatched to any gene: 7. The CDR3 is CASSLSLAGGSETQYF. CDR3 bases: TGCGCCAGCAGCTTAAGTCTAGCGGGGGGTTCAGAGACCCAGTACTTC.

The chain employs TRBV5-6 and TRBJ1-5; 8 positions agree with TRBD1. The CDR3 spans 15 residues. V lost 4 bases to trimming and J lost 0 bases; unmatched junction nucleotides: 3. Germline CDR1 is SGHDT and CDR2 is YYEEEE. CDR3 amino acids: CASSRQGNSNQPQHF. The CDR3 DNA follows: TGTGCCAGCAGCCGACAGGGGAATAGCAATCAGCCCCAGCATTTT.